What follows describes a single T cell receptor (beta chain). V was clipped by 0 bases and J by 0 bases, with 9 bases between them. Germline V lookup: CDR1 LGHNA, CDR2 YNFKEQ. The CDR3 runs 16 residues. These data originate in a study of blood T cell repertoires in COVID-19. Profiling relied on immunoSEQ multiplex PCR, and the TCRdb table lists in-frame clones only, not all of them. This table holds about 300,000 clones, more than 75% found once. Study members were between about 18 and 95 years old and lived in around 24 US regions. Donors were grouped by their self-reported clinical history. This sequence was found in a young man who had recovered from COVID-19. The V call is TRBV4-2, the J call TRBJ2-1; D perhaps matches TRBD2 (5 bases). The sequenced sample was PBMCs or T cells enriched from blood (not recorded which). In DNA, the CDR3 is TGTGCCAGCAGCCAAGATCAAGGGAGCTCCTACAATGAGCAGTTCTTC. This gives the protein CASSQDQGSSYNEQFF.